A selection of T cell receptor beta chains follows, all from one sample in a study of vaccination effects on CD4 cells after COVID-19. The antigens for these receptors are not known. Generated by immunoSEQ multiplex PCR, the TCRdb table keeps only in-frame clones and is missing some. The profile shows fewer than 90,000 clones, 77% of them singletons. The specimen comprised CD4+ T cells from PBMCs cultured with HCoV-OC43 spike peptides, sampled after COVID-19 vaccination. The receptors here all came from a human donor who received a COVID-19 vaccine. Both conserved end residues are part of each CDR3.

V gene: TRBV19; J gene: TRBJ1-2; CDR3 protein: CASSFTANYGYTF
V gene: TRBV3-1/TRBV3-2; J gene: TRBJ1-2; CDR3 protein: CASSQGYQGYF
V gene: TRBV1; J gene: TRBJ1-6; CDR3 protein: CTSSQGPPQGPYNSPLHF
V gene: TRBV3-1/TRBV3-2; J gene: TRBJ1-4; CDR3 protein: CASSQGVRAEKLFF
V gene: TRBV28; J gene: TRBJ2-3; CDR3 protein: CASSLAGAITDTQYF
V gene: TRBV24-1; J gene: TRBJ2-5; CDR3 protein: CATSLPGAETQYF
V gene: TRBV6-5; J gene: TRBJ1-4; CDR3 protein: CASRNRPGPNEKLFF
V gene: TRBV24-1; J gene: TRBJ2-1; CDR3 protein: CATSEYNEQFF
V gene: TRBV7-2; J gene: TRBJ1-4; CDR3 protein: CASSSRLATNEKLFF
V gene: TRBV18; J gene: TRBJ1-5; CDR3 protein: CASSPGVDQPQHF
V gene: TRBV3-1/TRBV3-2; J gene: TRBJ1-6; CDR3 protein: CASSCAVLIHHNSPLHF
V gene: TRBV5-6; J gene: TRBJ1-3; CDR3 protein: CASSLGQSSGNTIYF
V gene: TRBV9; J gene: TRBJ1-2; CDR3 protein: CASSVPGADGYTF
V gene: TRBV21-1; J gene: TRBJ1-6; CDR3 protein: CASSLEPLRF
V gene: TRBV27; J gene: TRBJ1-2; CDR3 protein: CASSRENSYGYTF
V gene: TRBV7-9; J gene: TRBJ2-1; CDR3 protein: CASSLTGPPVF
V gene: TRBV19; J gene: TRBJ2-6; CDR3 protein: CASSITSGQLYSGANVLTF
V gene: TRBV11-2; J gene: TRBJ1-4; CDR3 protein: CASSYGTAATNEKLFF
V gene: TRBV5-4; J gene: TRBJ2-1; CDR3 protein: CASSFQRLAGDNEQFF
V gene: TRBV30; J gene: TRBJ2-3; CDR3 protein: CAWSVGGRSTDTQYF
V gene: TRBV2; J gene: TRBJ1-1; CDR3 protein: CASTRQGGTEAFF
V gene: TRBV30; J gene: TRBJ1-5; CDR3 protein: CAWSGQLLGKPQHF
V gene: TRBV4-2; J gene: TRBJ1-4; CDR3 protein: CASSQDRLYEKLFF
V gene: TRBV24-1; J gene: TRBJ2-1; CDR3 protein: CATSDLLAGYNEQFF
V gene: TRBV12-3/TRBV12-4; J gene: TRBJ1-5; CDR3 protein: CASSLTTGQPQHF
V gene: TRBV6-5; J gene: TRBJ1-5; CDR3 protein: CASQKDRVGNQPQHF
V gene: TRBV27; J gene: TRBJ2-5; CDR3 protein: CASSMGQGIVETQYF
V gene: TRBV9; J gene: TRBJ1-2; CDR3 protein: CASSVTYGTYGYTF
V gene: TRBV9; J gene: TRBJ2-5; CDR3 protein: CASSLSGVETQYF
V gene: TRBV6-2/TRBV6-3; J gene: TRBJ1-5; CDR3 protein: CASSYLPGQGNQPQHF
V gene: TRBV6-5; J gene: TRBJ1-2; CDR3 protein: CASSSAGARGYTF
V gene: TRBV12-3/TRBV12-4; J gene: TRBJ1-6; CDR3 protein: CASSFSLNSPLHF
V gene: TRBV4-1; J gene: TRBJ1-2; CDR3 protein: CASSRGKQGNYGYTF
V gene: TRBV9; J gene: TRBJ1-4; CDR3 protein: CASSVAWSTNEKLFF
V gene: TRBV7-3; J gene: TRBJ2-1; CDR3 protein: CASSLMPDYNEQFF
V gene: TRBV6-1; J gene: TRBJ1-5; CDR3 protein: CASSESRDKSNQPQHF
V gene: TRBV30; J gene: TRBJ2-1; CDR3 protein: CAWVGHSDEQFF
V gene: TRBV3-1/TRBV3-2; J gene: TRBJ1-4; CDR3 protein: CASSPTGQGLVKLFF
V gene: TRBV7-2; J gene: TRBJ2-2; CDR3 protein: CASSLRGGTGELFF
V gene: TRBV6-5; J gene: TRBJ1-5; CDR3 protein: CASSTPQGGSQPQHF
V gene: TRBV3-1/TRBV3-2; J gene: TRBJ1-1; CDR3 protein: CASSHRTGAPEAFF
V gene: TRBV6-6; J gene: TRBJ1-1; CDR3 protein: CASFRDRDLRAFF
V gene: TRBV12-3/TRBV12-4; J gene: TRBJ2-1; CDR3 protein: CASRPAYNEQFF
V gene: TRBV3-1/TRBV3-2; J gene: TRBJ2-2; CDR3 protein: CASSPGTYTGELFF
V gene: TRBV14; J gene: TRBJ2-5; CDR3 protein: CASSRRGLRQETQYF
V gene: TRBV9; J gene: TRBJ2-1; CDR3 protein: CASSGIQAGINNEQFF
V gene: TRBV7-3; J gene: TRBJ2-5; CDR3 protein: CASRQTGGPGETQYF
V gene: TRBV28; J gene: TRBJ1-3; CDR3 protein: CASSFSGARGNTIYF
V gene: TRBV10-3; J gene: TRBJ1-6; CDR3 protein: CAISDGDRALHF
V gene: TRBV30; J gene: TRBJ2-5; CDR3 protein: CAWSAAETQYF
V gene: TRBV4-3; J gene: TRBJ2-2; CDR3 protein: CASSQDIGQVTTGELFF
V gene: TRBV5-1; J gene: TRBJ1-6; CDR3 protein: CASSLGPQVYNSPLHF
V gene: TRBV4-1; J gene: TRBJ2-1; CDR3 protein: CASSQDVPSYNEQFF
V gene: TRBV9; J gene: TRBJ1-1; CDR3 protein: CASSGETGGTEAFF
V gene: TRBV18; J gene: TRBJ1-6; CDR3 protein: CASYRQTNSPLHF
V gene: TRBV19; J gene: TRBJ1-5; CDR3 protein: CASSIDRSDQPQHF
V gene: TRBV21-1; J gene: TRBJ1-1; CDR3 protein: CASNRSRGRGTEAFF